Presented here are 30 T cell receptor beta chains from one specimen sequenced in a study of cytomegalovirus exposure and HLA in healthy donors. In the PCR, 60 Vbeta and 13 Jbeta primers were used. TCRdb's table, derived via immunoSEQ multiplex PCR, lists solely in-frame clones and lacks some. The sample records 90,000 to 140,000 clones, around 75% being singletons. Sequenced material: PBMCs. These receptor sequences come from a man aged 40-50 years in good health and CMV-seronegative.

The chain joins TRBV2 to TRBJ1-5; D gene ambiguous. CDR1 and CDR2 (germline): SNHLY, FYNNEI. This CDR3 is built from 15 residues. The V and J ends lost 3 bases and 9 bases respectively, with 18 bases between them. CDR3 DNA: TGTGCCAGCAGTGATATGGTCCGGGTGAGTGGGCCCCAGCATTTT. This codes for CASSDMVRVSGPQHF.

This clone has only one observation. CDR3 sequence (DNA): TGTGCCAGCAGTGAAAACGACAGGGTCCAAGAGACCCAGTACTTC. It is translated as CASSENDRVQETQYF. The chain recombines TRBV25-1 with TRBJ2-5, with 7 bases matching TRBD1. The CDR3 is made up of 15 amino acids. From germline, CDR1 is MGHDK and CDR2 SYGVNS. V shed 2 bases and J 1 base; nucleotides not matched to a gene: 4.

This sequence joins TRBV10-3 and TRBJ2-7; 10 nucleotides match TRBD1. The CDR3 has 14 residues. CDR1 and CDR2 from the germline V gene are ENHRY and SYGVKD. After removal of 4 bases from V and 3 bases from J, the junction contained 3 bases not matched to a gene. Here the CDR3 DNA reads TGTGCCATCAGTGTAGGGGACAGGGGCTACGAGCAGTACTTC. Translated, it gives CAISVGDRGYEQYF.

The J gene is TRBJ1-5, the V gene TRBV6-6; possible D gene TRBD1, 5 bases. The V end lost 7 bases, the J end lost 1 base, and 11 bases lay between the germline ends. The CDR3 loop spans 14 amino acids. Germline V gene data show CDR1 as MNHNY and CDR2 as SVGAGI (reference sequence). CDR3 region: CASKGSGSNQPQHF. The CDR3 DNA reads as TGTGCCAGCAAGGGGTCAGGCAGCAATCAGCCCCAGCATTTT.

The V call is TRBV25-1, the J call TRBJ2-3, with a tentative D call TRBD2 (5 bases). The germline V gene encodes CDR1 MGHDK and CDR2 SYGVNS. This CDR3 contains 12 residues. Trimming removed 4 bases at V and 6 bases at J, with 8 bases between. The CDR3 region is CASSGGLDTQYF. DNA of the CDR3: TGTGCCAGCAGTGGAGGGTTGGATACGCAGTATTTT.

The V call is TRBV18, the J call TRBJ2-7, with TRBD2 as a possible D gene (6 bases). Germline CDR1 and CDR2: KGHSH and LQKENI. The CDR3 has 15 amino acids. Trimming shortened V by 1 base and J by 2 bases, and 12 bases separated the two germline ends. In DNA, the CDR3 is TGTGCCAGCTCACCACGGGCTGGGGGGACCTACGAGCAGTACTTC. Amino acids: CASSPRAGGTYEQYF.

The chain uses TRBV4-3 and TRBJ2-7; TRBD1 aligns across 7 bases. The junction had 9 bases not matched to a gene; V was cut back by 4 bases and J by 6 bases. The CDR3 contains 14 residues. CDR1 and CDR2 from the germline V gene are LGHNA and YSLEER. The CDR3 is CASSPQGKGLEQYF. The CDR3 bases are TGCGCCAGCAGCCCACAGGGGAAGGGGCTCGAGCAGTACTTC.

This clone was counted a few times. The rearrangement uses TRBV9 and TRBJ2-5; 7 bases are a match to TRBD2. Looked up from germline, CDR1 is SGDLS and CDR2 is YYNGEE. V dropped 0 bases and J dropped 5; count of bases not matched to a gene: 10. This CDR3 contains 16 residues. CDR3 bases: TGTGCCAGCAGCGTAGGTATGGGAGGGGCGTTGGAGACCCAGTACTTC. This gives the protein CASSVGMGGALETQYF.

This chain's CDR3 is CASTKAFSGGRNEQFF. For the CDR3, the DNA is TGTGCCAGCACCAAAGCATTTAGCGGGGGGAGGAATGAGCAGTTCTTC. The J gene is TRBJ2-1, the V gene TRBV11-1; TRBD2 matches at 10 bases. Per germline, CDR1 SGHAT and CDR2 FQDESV (reference sequence). The CDR3 spans 16 residues. With V trimmed by 7 bases and J by 7 bases, 13 bases remained unmatched.

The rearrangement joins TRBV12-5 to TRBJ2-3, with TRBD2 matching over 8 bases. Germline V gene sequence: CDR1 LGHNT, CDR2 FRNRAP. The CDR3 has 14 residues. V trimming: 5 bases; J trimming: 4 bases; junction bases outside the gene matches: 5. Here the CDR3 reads CASGPSGSADTQYF. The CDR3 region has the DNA TGTGCTAGTGGTCCGAGCGGGAGTGCAGATACGCAGTATTTT.

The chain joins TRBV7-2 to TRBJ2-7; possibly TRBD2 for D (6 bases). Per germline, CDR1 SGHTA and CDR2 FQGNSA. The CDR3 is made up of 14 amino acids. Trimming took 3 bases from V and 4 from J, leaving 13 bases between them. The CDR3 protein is CASSFESGEYEQYF. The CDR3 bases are TGTGCCAGCAGCTTTGAGTCGGGGGAATACGAGCAGTACTTC. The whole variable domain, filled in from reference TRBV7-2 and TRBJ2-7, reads GAGVSQSPSNKVTEKGKDVELRCDPISGHTALYWYRQSLGQGLEFLIYFQGNSAPDKSGLPSDRFSAERTGGSVSTLTIQRTQQEDSAVYLCASSFESGEYEQYFGPGTRLTVT.

The DNA of the CDR3 is TGTGCCAGCAGTTTGACAGGGGTACATGGCTACACCTTC. Translated: CASSLTGVHGYTF. The rearrangement uses TRBV27 and TRBJ1-2, with 8 bases lining up with TRBD1. Looked up from germline, CDR1 is MNHEY and CDR2 is SMNVEV (reference sequence). The CDR3 is made up of 13 amino acids. The ends lost 3 bases at V and 6 bases at J; junction bases unmatched: 3.

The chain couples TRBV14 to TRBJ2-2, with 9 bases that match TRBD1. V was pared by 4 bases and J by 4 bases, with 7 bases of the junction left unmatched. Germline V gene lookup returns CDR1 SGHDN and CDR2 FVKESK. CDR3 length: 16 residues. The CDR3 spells CASSPIQGASTGELFF. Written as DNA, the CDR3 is TGTGCCAGCAGCCCAATACAGGGGGCGAGCACCGGGGAGCTGTTTTTT.

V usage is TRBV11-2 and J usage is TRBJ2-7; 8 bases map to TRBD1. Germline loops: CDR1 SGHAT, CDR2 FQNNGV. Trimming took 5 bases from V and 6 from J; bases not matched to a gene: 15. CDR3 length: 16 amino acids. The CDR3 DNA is TGTGCCAGCAGCCCGCTCTTCGGGACAGGCCCTGCCGAGCAGTACTTC. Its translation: CASSPLFGTGPAEQYF.

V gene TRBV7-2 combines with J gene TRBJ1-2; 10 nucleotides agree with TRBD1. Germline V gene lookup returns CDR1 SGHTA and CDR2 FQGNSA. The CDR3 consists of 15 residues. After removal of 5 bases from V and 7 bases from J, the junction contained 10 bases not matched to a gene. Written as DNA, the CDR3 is TGTGCCAGCAGCCTCATTCCCCGGGACAGGGGTGGCTACACCTTC. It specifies CASSLIPRDRGGYTF.

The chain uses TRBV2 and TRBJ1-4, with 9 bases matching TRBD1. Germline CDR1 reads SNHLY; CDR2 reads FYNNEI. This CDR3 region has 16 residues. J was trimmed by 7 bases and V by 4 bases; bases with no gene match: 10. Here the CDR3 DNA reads TGTGCCAGCAGTGTGGGACAGGGAATTCTCAGTGAAAAACTGTTTTTT. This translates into CASSVGQGILSEKLFF. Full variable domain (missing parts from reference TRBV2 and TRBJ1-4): EPEVTQTPSHQVTQMGQEVILRCVPISNHLYFYWYRQILGQKVEFLVSFYNNEISEKSEIFDDQFSVERPDGSNFTLKIRSTKLEDSAMYFCASSVGQGILSEKLFFGSGTQLSVL.

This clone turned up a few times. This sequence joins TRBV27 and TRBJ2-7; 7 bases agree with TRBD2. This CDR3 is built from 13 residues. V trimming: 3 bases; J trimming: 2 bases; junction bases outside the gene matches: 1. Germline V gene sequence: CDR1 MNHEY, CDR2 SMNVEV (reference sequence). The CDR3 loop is CASSLGGTYEQYF. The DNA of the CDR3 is TGTGCCAGCAGTTTGGGGGGGACCTACGAGCAGTACTTC.

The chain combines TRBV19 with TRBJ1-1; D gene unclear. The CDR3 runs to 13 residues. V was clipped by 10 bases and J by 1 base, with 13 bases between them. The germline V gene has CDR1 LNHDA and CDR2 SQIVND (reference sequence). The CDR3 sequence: CATRWQENTEAFF. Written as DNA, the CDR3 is TGTGCCACTAGGTGGCAGGAGAACACTGAAGCTTTCTTT. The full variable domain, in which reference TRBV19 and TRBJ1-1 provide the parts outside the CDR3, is DGGITQSPKYLFRKEGQNVTLSCEQNLNHDAMYWYRQDPGQGLRLIYYSQIVNDFQKGDIAEGYSVSREKKESFPLTVTSAQKNPTAFYLCATRWQENTEAFFGQGTRLTVV.

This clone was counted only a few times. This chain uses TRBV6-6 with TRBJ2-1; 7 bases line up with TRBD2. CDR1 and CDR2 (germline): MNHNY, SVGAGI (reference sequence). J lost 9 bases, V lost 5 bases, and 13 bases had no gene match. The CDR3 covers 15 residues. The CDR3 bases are TGTGCCAGCAGTCACGGCACTAGCGCTGGGGGTGAGCAGTTCTTC. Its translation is CASSHGTSAGGEQFF.

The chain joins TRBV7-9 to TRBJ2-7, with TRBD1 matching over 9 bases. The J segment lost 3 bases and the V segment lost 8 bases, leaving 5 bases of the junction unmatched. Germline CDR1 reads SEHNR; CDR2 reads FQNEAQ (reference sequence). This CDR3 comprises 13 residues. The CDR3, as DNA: TGTGCCAGCCCGGACAGGGGATTCTACGAGCAGTACTTC. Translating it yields CASPDRGFYEQYF.

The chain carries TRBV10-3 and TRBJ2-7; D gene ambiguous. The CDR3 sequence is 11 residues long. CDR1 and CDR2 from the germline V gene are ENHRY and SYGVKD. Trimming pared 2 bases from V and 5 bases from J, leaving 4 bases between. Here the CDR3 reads CAISERDEQYF. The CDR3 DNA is TGTGCCATCAGTGAGCGGGACGAGCAGTACTTC.

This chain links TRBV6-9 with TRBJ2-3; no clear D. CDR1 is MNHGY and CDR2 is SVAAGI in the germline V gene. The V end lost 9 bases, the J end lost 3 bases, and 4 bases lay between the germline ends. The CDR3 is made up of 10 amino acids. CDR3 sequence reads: CARTTDTQYF. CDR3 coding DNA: TGTGCCAGAACTACAGATACGCAGTATTTT.

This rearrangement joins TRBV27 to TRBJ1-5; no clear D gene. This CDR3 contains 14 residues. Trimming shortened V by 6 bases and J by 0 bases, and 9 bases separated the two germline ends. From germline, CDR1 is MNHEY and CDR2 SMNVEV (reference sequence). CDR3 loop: CASRQSNSNQPQHF. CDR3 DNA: TGTGCCAGCAGACAGTCTAATAGCAATCAGCCCCAGCATTTT.

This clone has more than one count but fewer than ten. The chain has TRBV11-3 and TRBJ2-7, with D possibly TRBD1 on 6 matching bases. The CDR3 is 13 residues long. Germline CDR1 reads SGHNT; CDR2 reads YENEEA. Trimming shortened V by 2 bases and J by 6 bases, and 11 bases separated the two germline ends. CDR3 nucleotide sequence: TGTGCCAGCAGCTTAAGGGGGAAAGGCGAGCAGTACTTC. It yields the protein CASSLRGKGEQYF. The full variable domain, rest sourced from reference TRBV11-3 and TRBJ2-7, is EAGVVQSPRYKIIEKKQPVAFWCNPISGHNTLYWYLQNLGQGPELLIRYENEEAVDDSQLPKDRFSAERLKGVDSTLKIQPAELGDSAVYLCASSLRGKGEQYFGPGTRLTVT.

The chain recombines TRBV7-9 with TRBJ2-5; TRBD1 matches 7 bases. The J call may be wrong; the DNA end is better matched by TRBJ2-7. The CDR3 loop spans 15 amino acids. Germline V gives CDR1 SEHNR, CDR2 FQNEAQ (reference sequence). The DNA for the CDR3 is TGTGCCAGCAGCCGTGCCGGGACAGCCATTTACGAGCAGTACTTC. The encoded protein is CASSRAGTAIYEQYF.

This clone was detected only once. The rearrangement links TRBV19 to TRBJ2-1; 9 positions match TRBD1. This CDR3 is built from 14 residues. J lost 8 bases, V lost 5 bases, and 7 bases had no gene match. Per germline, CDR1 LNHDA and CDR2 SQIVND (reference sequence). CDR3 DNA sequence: TGTGCCAGTAGTTCGGGACAGGGTTTCGATGAGCAGTTCTTC. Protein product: CASSSGQGFDEQFF.

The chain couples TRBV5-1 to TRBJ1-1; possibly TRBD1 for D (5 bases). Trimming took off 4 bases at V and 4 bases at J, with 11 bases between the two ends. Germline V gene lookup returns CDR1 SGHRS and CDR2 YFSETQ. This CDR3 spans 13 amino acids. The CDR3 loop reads CASSPGWGTEAFF. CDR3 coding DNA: TGCGCCAGCAGCCCAGGGTGGGGCACTGAAGCTTTCTTT.

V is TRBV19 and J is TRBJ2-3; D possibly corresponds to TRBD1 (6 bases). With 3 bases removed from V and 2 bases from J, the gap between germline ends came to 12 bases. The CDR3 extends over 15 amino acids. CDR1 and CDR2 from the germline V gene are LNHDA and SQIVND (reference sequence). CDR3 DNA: TGTGCCAGTAGTATCGTCGGGACACCCACAGATACGCAGTATTTT. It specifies CASSIVGTPTDTQYF.

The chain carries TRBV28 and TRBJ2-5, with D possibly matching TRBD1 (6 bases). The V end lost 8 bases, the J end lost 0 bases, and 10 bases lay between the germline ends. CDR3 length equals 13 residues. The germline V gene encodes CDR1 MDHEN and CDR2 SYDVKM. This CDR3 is CASARQDQETQYF. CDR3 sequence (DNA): TGTGCCAGCGCCCGACAGGACCAAGAGACCCAGTACTTC. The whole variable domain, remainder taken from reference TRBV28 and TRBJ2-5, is DVKVTQSSRYLVKRTGEKVFLECVQDMDHENMFWYRQDPGLGLRLIYFSYDVKMKEKGDIPEGYSVSREKKERFSLILESASTNQTSMYLCASARQDQETQYFGPGTRLLVL.

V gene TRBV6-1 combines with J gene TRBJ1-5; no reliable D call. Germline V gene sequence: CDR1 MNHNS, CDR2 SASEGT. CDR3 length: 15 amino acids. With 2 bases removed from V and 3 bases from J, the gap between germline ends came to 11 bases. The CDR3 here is CASSETPGANQPQHF. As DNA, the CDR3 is TGTGCCAGCAGTGAAACACCGGGAGCCAATCAGCCCCAGCATTTT.